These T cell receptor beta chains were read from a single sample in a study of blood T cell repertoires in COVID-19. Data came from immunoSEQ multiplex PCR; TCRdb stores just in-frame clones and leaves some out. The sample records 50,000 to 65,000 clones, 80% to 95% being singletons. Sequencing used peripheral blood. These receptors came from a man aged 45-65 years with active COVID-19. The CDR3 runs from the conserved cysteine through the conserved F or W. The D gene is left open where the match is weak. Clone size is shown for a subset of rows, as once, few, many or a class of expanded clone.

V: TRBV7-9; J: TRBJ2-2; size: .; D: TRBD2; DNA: TGTGCCAGCAGGCCTTCTCCACTAGCGGGGAACACCGGGGAGCTGTTTTTT; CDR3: CASRPSPLAGNTGELFF
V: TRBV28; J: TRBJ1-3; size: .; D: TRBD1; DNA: TGTGCCAGCAGTTCGGGACAGGGGCAGTCTGGAAACACCATATATTTT; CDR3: CASSSGQGQSGNTIYF
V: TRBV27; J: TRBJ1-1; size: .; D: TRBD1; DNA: TGTGCCAGCAGTTTACAGGGGGGTATTTACTGGCGGGGCACTGAAGCTTTCTTT; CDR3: CASSLQGGIYWRGTEAFF
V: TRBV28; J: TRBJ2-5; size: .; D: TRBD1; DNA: TGTGCCAGCAGCATTCTCGGGACAGGGGATTTCCAAGAGACCCAGTACTTC; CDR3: CASSILGTGDFQETQYF
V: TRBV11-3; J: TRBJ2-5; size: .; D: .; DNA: TGTGCCAGCAGCCCCACAGCCCCCAGGGATCAAGAGACCCAGTACTTC; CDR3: CASSPTAPRDQETQYF
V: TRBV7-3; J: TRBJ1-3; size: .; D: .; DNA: TGTGCCCCCTTTTCGGGGACTGGAAACACCATATATTTT; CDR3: CAPFSGTGNTIYF
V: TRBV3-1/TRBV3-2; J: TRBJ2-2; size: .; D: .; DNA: TGTGCCAGCAGCCCCTGGACGGGATCGAACACCGGGGAGCTGTTTTTT; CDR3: CASSPWTGSNTGELFF
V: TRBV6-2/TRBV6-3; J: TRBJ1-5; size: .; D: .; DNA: TGTGCCAGCAGTCAGTTGGACAGCCCGGGGCAGCCCCAGCATTTT; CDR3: CASSQLDSPGQPQHF
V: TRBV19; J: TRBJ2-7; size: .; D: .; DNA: TGTGCCAGTAGTACCGGACGGGAACCCTACGAGCAGTACTTC; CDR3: CASSTGREPYEQYF
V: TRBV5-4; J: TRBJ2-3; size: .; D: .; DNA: TGTGCCAGCAGCTTCCCTCTTAGCTCTCCGCAGTATTTT; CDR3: CASSFPLSSPQYF
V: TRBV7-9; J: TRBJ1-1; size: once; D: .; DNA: TGTGCCAGCAGTAAACTTCCCCATGAAGCTTTCTTT; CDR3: CASSKLPHEAFF
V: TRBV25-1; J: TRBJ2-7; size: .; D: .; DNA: TGTGCCAGCAGTGGCAGCTACGAGCAGTACTTC; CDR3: CASSGSYEQYF
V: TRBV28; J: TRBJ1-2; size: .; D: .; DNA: TGTGCCAGCCGATTAGCCGGGAACTATGGCTACACCTTC; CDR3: CASRLAGNYGYTF
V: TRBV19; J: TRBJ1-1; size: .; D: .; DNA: TGTGCCAGTAGTATAGTGGCAGAGAACACTGAAGCTTTCTTT; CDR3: CASSIVAENTEAFF
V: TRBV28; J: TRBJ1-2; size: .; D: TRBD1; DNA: TGTGCCAGCAGTTTAGGGACAGGGGTGGCCTATGGCTACACCTTC; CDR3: CASSLGTGVAYGYTF
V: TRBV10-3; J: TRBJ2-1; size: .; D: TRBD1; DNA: TGTGCCATCAGTAACCTAGGACAGGGATACAATGAGCAGTTCTTC; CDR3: CAISNLGQGYNEQFF
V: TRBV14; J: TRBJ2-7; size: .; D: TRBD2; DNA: TGTGCCAGCAGCCAGCTTACCGGACTAGCGGGATACGAGCAGTACTTC; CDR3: CASSQLTGLAGYEQYF
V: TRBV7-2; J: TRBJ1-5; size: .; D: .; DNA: TGTGCCAGCACCCGCCGGGGGGGGAATCAGCCCCAGCATTTT; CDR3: CASTRRGGNQPQHF
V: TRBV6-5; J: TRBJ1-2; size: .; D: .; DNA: TGTGCCAGCAAGGACAGCGGAGGCTATGGCTACACCTTC; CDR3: CASKDSGGYGYTF
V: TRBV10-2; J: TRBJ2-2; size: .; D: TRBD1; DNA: TGCGCCAGTTGGCGGACAGGGGGAAAATCCGGGGAGCTGTTTTTT; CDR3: CASWRTGGKSGELFF